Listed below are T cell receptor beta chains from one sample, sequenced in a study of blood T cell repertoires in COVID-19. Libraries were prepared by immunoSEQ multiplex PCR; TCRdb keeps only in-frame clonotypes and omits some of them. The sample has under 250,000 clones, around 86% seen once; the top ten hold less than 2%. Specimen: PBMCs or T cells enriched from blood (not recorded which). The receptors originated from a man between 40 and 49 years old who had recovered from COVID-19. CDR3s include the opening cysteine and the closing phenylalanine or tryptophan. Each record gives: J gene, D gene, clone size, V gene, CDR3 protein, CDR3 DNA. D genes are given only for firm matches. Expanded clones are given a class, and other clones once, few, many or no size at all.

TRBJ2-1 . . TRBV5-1 CASSLRGGTASYNEQFF TGCGCCAGCAGCTTGAGGGGCGGGACAGCCTCCTACAATGAGCAGTTCTTC
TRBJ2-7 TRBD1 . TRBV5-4 CASSRAGTAKREQYF TGTGCCAGCAGCCGTGCCGGGACAGCGAAGAGGGAGCAGTACTTC
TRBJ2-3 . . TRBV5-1 CASSPTSSDTQYF TGCGCCAGCAGCCCTACTAGTTCAGATACGCAGTATTTT
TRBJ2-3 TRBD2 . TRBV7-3 CASSLSSGGQDTQYF TGTGCCAGCAGCTTGAGTAGCGGGGGGCAAGATACGCAGTATTTT
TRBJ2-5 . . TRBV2 CASSDILARVAETQYF TGTGCCAGCAGCGATATTCTAGCGAGGGTGGCAGAGACCCAGTACTTC
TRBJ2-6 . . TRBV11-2 CASSRELSSGANVLTF TGTGCCAGCAGCCGCGAGTTAAGCTCTGGGGCCAACGTCCTGACTTTC
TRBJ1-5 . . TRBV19 CASSMGVDQPQHF TGTGCCAGTAGTATGGGAGTGGATCAGCCCCAGCATTTT
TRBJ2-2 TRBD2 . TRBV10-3 CAISETLSPISGRDTGELFF TGTGCCATCAGTGAAACCCTCTCCCCGATTAGCGGGAGGGACACCGGGGAGCTGTTTTTT
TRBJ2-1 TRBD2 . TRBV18 CASSPLAGVVGNEQFF TGTGCCAGCTCACCACTAGCGGGGGTTGTCGGCAATGAGCAGTTCTTC
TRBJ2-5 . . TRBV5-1 CASSPGSAQETQYF TGCGCCAGCAGCCCTGGGAGTGCCCAAGAGACCCAGTACTTC
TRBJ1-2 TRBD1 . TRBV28 CASSVQGAEGGYTF TGTGCCAGCAGCGTTCAGGGGGCAGAAGGTGGCTACACCTTC
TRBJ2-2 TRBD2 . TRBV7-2 CASSLTSGSAGTGELFF TGTGCCAGCAGCTTAACTAGCGGGAGTGCTGGCACCGGGGAGCTGTTTTTT
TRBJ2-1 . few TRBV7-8 CASSLGAPRQRYNEQFF TGTGCCAGCAGCTTAGGGGCACCGAGACAGAGATACAATGAGCAGTTCTTC
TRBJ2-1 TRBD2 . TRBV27 CASSLRPSGWWGSYNEQFF TGTGCCAGCAGTTTACGCCCTAGCGGGTGGTGGGGCTCCTACAATGAGCAGTTCTTC
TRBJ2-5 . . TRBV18 CASSPREETQYF TGTGCCAGCTCACCACGAGAAGAGACCCAGTACTTC
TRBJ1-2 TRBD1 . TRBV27 CASSFLPTGGEGYTF TGTGCCAGCAGTTTCCTACCGACAGGGGGCGAGGGCTACACCTTC
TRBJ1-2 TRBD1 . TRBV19 CASSVDRFYGYTF TGTGCCAGTAGTGTGGACAGGTTCTATGGCTACACCTTC
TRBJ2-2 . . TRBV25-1 CVSSQGGVMAGELFF TGTGTCAGCAGTCAAGGCGGGGTTATGGCCGGGGAGCTGTTTTTT
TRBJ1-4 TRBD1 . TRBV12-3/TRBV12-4 CASSQGAGEKLFF TGTGCCAGCAGCCAGGGGGCTGGTGAAAAACTGTTTTTT
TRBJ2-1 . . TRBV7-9 CASSPSSIGEQFF TGTGCCAGCAGCCCCTCTAGCATCGGTGAGCAGTTCTTC
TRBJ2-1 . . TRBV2 CASSELLMPDSTQFF TGTGCCAGCAGTGAATTACTGATGCCCGATAGCACCCAGTTCTTC
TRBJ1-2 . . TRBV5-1 CASKDSINGYTF TGCGCCAGCAAGGACAGTATTAATGGCTACACCTTC
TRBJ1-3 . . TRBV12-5 CASAPPSGNTIYF TGTGCTAGTGCCCCTCCCTCTGGAAACACCATATATTTT
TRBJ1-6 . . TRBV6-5 CASSSVVEGSASPLHF TGTGCCAGCAGTTCGGTGGTTGAGGGATCGGCTTCACCCCTCCACTTT
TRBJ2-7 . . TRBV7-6 CASSPRGGGYEQYF TGTGCCAGCAGCCCGCGGGGCGGAGGCTACGAGCAGTACTTC
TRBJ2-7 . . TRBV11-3 CASSGLSWLYYEQYF TGTGCCAGCAGCGGACTATCTTGGCTCTACTACGAGCAGTACTTC
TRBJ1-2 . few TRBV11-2 CASSFSRGADYGYTF TGTGCCAGCAGCTTTTCAAGGGGCGCGGACTATGGCTACACCTTC
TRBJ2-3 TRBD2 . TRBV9 CASSVGPSGAPKRTDTQYF TGTGCCAGCAGCGTAGGACCTAGCGGGGCGCCCAAGCGCACAGATACGCAGTATTTT
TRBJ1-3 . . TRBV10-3 CATQGQGSGNTIYF TGTGCCACGCAGGGCCAGGGCTCTGGAAACACCATATATTTT
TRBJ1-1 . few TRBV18 CASSLPAREGTEAFF TGTGCCAGCTCACTCCCGGCCAGGGAGGGCACTGAAGCTTTCTTT
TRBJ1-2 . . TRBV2 CASTRTLEINYGYTF TGTGCCAGCACGAGGACACTCGAGATTAACTATGGCTACACCTTC
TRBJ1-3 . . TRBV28 CASTSTQGYTIYF TGTGCCAGCACCTCAACTCAGGGTTACACCATATATTTT
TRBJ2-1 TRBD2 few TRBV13 CASSINSGSVHNEQFF TGTGCCAGCAGCATCAATAGCGGGAGTGTCCACAATGAGCAGTTCTTC
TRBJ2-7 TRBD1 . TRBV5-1 CASSFGQDAEQYF TGCGCCAGCAGTTTCGGACAGGATGCCGAGCAGTACTTC
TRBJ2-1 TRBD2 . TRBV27 CASSLALAGGTEQFF TGTGCCAGCAGTTTAGCGCTAGCGGGGGGTACTGAGCAGTTCTTC
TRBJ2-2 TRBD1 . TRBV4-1 CASSQNGGTGQGGELFF TGCGCCAGCAGCCAAAACGGGGGGACAGGGCAGGGCGGGGAGCTGTTTTTT
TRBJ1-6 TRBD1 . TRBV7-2 CASSPRQGLQPLHF TGTGCCAGCAGCCCTAGACAGGGTCTTCAGCCCCTCCACTTT
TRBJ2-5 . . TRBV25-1 CASRNTPGETQYF TGTGCCAGCAGGAATACCCCCGGAGAGACCCAGTACTTC
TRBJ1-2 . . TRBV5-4 CASSLAGAGYGYTF TGTGCCAGCAGCTTGGCTGGCGCAGGGTATGGCTACACCTTC
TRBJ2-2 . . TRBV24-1 CATSSENPPGELFF TGTGCCACCAGTAGCGAAAACCCTCCCGGGGAGCTGTTTTTT
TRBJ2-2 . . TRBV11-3 CASSPFGGTGELFF TGTGCCAGCAGCCCGTTCGGGGGCACCGGGGAGCTGTTTTTT
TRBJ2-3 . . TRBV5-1 CASSLASTDTQYF TGCGCCAGCAGCTTGGCGAGCACAGATACGCAGTATTTT
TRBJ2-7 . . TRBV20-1 CSAGGGGEQYF TGCAGTGCCGGGGGCGGGGGCGAGCAGTACTTC
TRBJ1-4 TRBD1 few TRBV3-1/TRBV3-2 CASSPRQGPNEKLFF TGTGCCAGCAGCCCTCGACAGGGTCCTAATGAAAAACTGTTTTTT
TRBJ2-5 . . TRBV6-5 CASSYSPDSQETQYF TGTGCCAGCAGTTACTCGCCAGACAGTCAAGAGACCCAGTACTTC
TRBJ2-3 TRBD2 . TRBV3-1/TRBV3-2 CASSLGLAGVGADTQYF TGTGCCAGCAGCCTAGGACTAGCGGGAGTCGGGGCAGATACGCAGTATTTT
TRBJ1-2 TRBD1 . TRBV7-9 CASSFGQGAFGYTF TGTGCCAGCAGCTTCGGACAGGGGGCGTTTGGCTACACCTTC